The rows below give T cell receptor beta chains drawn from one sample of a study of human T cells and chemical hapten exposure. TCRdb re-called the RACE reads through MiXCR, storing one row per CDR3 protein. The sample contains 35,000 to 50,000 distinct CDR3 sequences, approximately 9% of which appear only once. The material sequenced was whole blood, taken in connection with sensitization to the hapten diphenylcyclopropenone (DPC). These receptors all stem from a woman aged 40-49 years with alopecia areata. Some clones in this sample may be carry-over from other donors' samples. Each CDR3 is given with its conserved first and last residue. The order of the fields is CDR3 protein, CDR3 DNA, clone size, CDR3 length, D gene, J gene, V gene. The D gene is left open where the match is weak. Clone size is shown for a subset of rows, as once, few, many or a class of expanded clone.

CSASEGADYGYTF	TGCAGTGCTAGCGAGGGGGCTGACTATGGCTACACCTTC	many	13	TRBD1	TRBJ1-2	TRBV20-1
CASSSGRLSDEKLFF	TGTGCCAGCAGTTCCGGGCGACTGTCAGATGAAAAACTGTTTTTT	many	15	NA	TRBJ1-4	TRBV6-2/TRBV6-3
CASSRIGNTIYF	TGTGCCAGCAGCAGAATCGGAAACACCATATATTTT	few	12	NA	TRBJ1-3	TRBV5-8
CASSFPTVNYGYTF	TGTGCCAGCAGCTTCCCGACAGTAAACTATGGCTACACCTTC	few	14	NA	TRBJ1-2	TRBV11-2
CASRLALSSYEQYF	TGCGCCAGCCGACTAGCGCTCTCCTCCTACGAGCAGTACTTC	NA	14	TRBD2	TRBJ2-7	TRBV5-1
CASSYRQGAYEQYF	TGTGCCAGCAGTTATAGGCAGGGGGCTTACGAGCAGTACTTC	many	14	TRBD1	TRBJ2-7	TRBV6-6
CASSYSGSQETQYF	TGTGCCAGCAGTTACTCGGGCAGCCAAGAGACCCAGTACTTC	many	14	NA	TRBJ2-5	TRBV6-6
CSVVQGAEYF	TGCAGCGTGGTACAGGGGGCGGAGTACTTC	many	10	TRBD1	TRBJ2-4	TRBV29-1
CSARDTSGGHYNEQFF	TGCAGTGCTAGAGATACTAGCGGGGGGCACTACAATGAGCAGTTCTTC	many	16	TRBD2	TRBJ2-1	TRBV20-1
CSARPAGQYQYF	TGCAGTGCTAGACCAGCGGGACAATACCAGTACTTC	many	12	NA	TRBJ2-7	TRBV20-1